One sample yielded the 24 T cell receptor beta chains listed below, sequenced in a study of T cells after yellow fever vaccination. TCRdb redid the calling of the 5' RACE reads with MiXCR, one entry per CDR3 protein. The sample contains 550,000 to 750,000 distinct CDR3 sequences, approximately 12% of which appear only once. Sequencing used PBMCs, obtained on the day of the yellow fever booster vaccination. The receptors originated from a man aged 25-45 years who received the YFV17D yellow fever vaccine.

This rearrangement joins TRBV7-9 to TRBJ1-1; 9 positions match TRBD1. Germline CDR1 reads SEHNR; CDR2 reads FQNEAQ (reference sequence). This CDR3 is built from 15 residues. V lost 5 bases to trimming and J lost 4 bases; unmatched junction nucleotides: 8. In nucleotides, the CDR3 is TGTGCCAGCAGCAAGCCGGGACAGGGTCTCACTGAAGCTTTCTTT. This sequence encodes CASSKPGQGLTEAFF.

The genes are TRBV20-1 and TRBJ2-7; 9 bases fit TRBD1. The CDR3 has 14 amino acids. Per the germline V gene, CDR1 is DFQATT and CDR2 is SNEGSKA (reference sequence). V was pared by 3 bases and J by 3 bases, with 6 bases of the junction left unmatched. The CDR3 nucleotides read TGCAGTGCTAGTGTTGACAGGGGGGGCTACGAGCAGTACTTC. This gives the protein CSASVDRGGYEQYF.

This chain connects TRBV15 to TRBJ2-7; perhaps TRBD1 as D (6 bases). CDR3 length: 14 residues. The V end was cut by 4 bases, the J end by 2 bases, with 12 bases between. Per the germline V gene, CDR1 is LNHNV and CDR2 is YYDKDF (reference sequence). The CDR3 sequence is CATSKGDQTYEQYF. The CDR3, as DNA: TGTGCCACCAGCAAGGGGGACCAAACCTACGAGCAGTACTTC.

The chain has TRBV20-1 and TRBJ1-3; TRBD1 aligns across 9 bases. CDR1 is DFQATT, CDR2 SNEGSKA, per germline (reference sequence). J lost 4 bases, V lost 6 bases, and 7 bases had no gene match. This CDR3 has 14 residues. In DNA, the CDR3 is TGCAGTGCAAACAGGGGGCTTGGGGGAAACACCATATATTTT. Protein sequence: CSANRGLGGNTIYF.

This clonotype has more than one count but fewer than ten. The chain carries TRBV7-9 and TRBJ2-1; perhaps TRBD2 as D (5 bases). Per germline, CDR1 SEHNR and CDR2 FQNEAQ (reference sequence). CDR3 length: 16 residues. Trimming pared 0 bases from V and 3 bases from J, leaving 12 bases between. The CDR3 spells CASSLAPPGSYNEQFF. The CDR3 DNA reads as TGTGCCAGCAGCTTAGCCCCCCCGGGAAGCTACAATGAGCAGTTCTTC.

This clonotype was recorded a few times. The rearrangement uses TRBV12-3 or TRBV12-4 and TRBJ2-7; tentatively, D is TRBD1 (5 bases). The V gene lost 5 bases and the J gene lost 6 bases, with 14 bases spanning the gap. The CDR3 has 13 amino acids. DNA for the CDR3: TGTGCCAGCAGTACCTCGACAGAATTCGAGCAGTACTTC. It is translated as CASSTSTEFEQYF.

This clonotype was seen more than once but under ten times. V gene TRBV3-1 combines with J gene TRBJ2-5; TRBD1 agrees at 7 bases. Germline V gene data show CDR1 as LGHDT and CDR2 as YNNKEL (reference sequence). This CDR3 has 15 amino acids. Trimming took 3 bases from V and 2 from J; bases not matched to a gene: 6. This CDR3 is CASSQGQTPQETQYF. The CDR3 nucleotides are TGTGCCAGCAGCCAGGGACAGACGCCTCAAGAGACCCAGTACTTC.

This clonotype has more than one count but fewer than ten. The chain recombines TRBV20-1 with TRBJ1-2; D not resolved. V shed 3 bases and J shed 2 bases, with 10 bases lying between them. CDR1 and CDR2 from the germline V gene are DFQATT and SNEGSKA (reference sequence). The CDR3 has 13 residues. CDR3 sequence: CSARVPRNYGYTF. CDR3 sequence (DNA): TGCAGTGCTAGGGTCCCTAGGAACTATGGCTACACCTTC.

The sample holds many counts of this clonotype. The chain is built from TRBV5-1 and TRBJ2-7, with D possibly being TRBD1 (5 bases). The CDR3 sequence is 11 residues long. V was shortened by 4 bases and J by 7 bases, with 9 bases between the two germline ends. Germline V CDR1 and CDR2: SGHRS, YFSETQ. The CDR3 loop reads CASSLQGEQYF. The CDR3, as DNA: TGCGCCAGCAGCCTCCAGGGAGAGCAGTACTTC.

The V call is TRBV10-1, the J call TRBJ2-7; D is perhaps TRBD1 or TRBD2 (6 bases each). The ends were cut back, 3 bases at V and 0 bases at J, with 9 bases in the middle. The CDR3 is 14 amino acids. Germline V gene sequence: CDR1 WNHNN, CDR2 SYGVQD (reference sequence). The DNA of the CDR3 is TGCGCCAGCAGTGATGGGGGGCTCTCCTACGAGCAGTACTTC. Amino acid sequence: CASSDGGLSYEQYF.

This sequence joins TRBV27 and TRBJ2-5, with 7 bases that match TRBD1. This CDR3 has 16 amino acids. The germline V gene has CDR1 MNHEY and CDR2 SMNVEV (reference sequence). The V gene end was trimmed by 7 bases and the J gene end by 1 base; junction bases not matched to a gene: 12. The CDR3, as DNA: TGTGCCAGCAAAGCAGGGGGAACTGGCACCCAAGAGACCCAGTACTTC. As protein: CASKAGGTGTQETQYF.

This clonotype was seen more than once but under ten times. The V and J genes are TRBV27 and TRBJ2-3; the D gene is possibly TRBD2 (5 bases). Trimming removed 5 bases from V and 0 bases from J, with 18 bases in between. Germline V gives CDR1 MNHEY, CDR2 SMNVEV (reference sequence). The CDR3 covers 17 residues. The DNA for the CDR3 is TGTGCCAGCAGTCTAATCAGCGGAGCAACTAGCACAGATACGCAGTATTTT. Its protein product is CASSLISGATSTDTQYF.

This chain connects TRBV12-3 or TRBV12-4 to TRBJ2-1; D perhaps matches TRBD2 (6 bases). The CDR3 is 11 amino acids. With 3 bases removed from V and 13 bases from J, the gap between germline ends came to 10 bases. The CDR3 protein is CASSFGGRQFF. The CDR3 nucleotides read TGTGCCAGCAGTTTCGGGGGAAGACAGTTCTTC.

This clonotype appeared a few times. This sequence joins TRBV24-1 and TRBJ2-2; D could derive from TRBD1 or TRBD2 (5 bases each). Germline lookup yields CDR1 KGHDR and CDR2 SFDVKD. V was pared by 9 bases and J by 1 base, with 5 bases between. CDR3 size: 12 residues. CDR3 coding DNA: TGTGCCACCGGGGGGAACACCGGGGAGCTGTTTTTT. Protein: CATGGNTGELFF.

The chain employs TRBV28 and TRBJ1-1, with D possibly matching TRBD1 (5 bases). The germline V gene encodes CDR1 MDHEN and CDR2 SYDVKM. The CDR3 runs 16 residues. Trimming left V 5 bases short and J 1 base short, with 17 bases between. The CDR3 sequence: CASSPFIQTANTEAFF. The CDR3 coding sequence is TGTGCCAGCAGTCCCTTCATACAGACAGCGAACACTGAAGCTTTCTTT.

CDR3: CASSMTKNTEAFF. In DNA form, the CDR3 reads TGTGCCAGTAGTATGACAAAGAACACTGAAGCTTTCTTT. The chain employs TRBV19 and TRBJ1-1; D uncertain. There are 13 residues in the CDR3. V lost 3 bases and J lost 1, with 6 bases in between. Germline values: CDR1 LNHDA, CDR2 SQIVND (reference sequence).

This clonotype has a count of ten or more. The V gene is TRBV10-3, the J gene TRBJ1-4; D is ambiguous. This CDR3 region has 13 residues. V was shortened by 6 bases and J by 8 bases, with 13 bases between the two germline ends. Germline assignment: CDR1 ENHRY and CDR2 SYGVKD. For the CDR3, the DNA is TGTGCCATCAGGGACTCAGAGGAGGAAAAACTGTTTTTT. Translated: CAIRDSEEEKLFF.

This chain links TRBV12-3 or TRBV12-4 with TRBJ2-3, with D tentatively TRBD1 (5 bases). This CDR3 has 13 residues. V was shortened by 6 bases and J by 7 bases, with 14 bases between the two germline ends. CDR3 sequence: CASRDKAWNTQYF. The CDR3 coding sequence is TGTGCCAGCAGGGACAAGGCGTGGAATACGCAGTATTTT.

The chain employs TRBV15 and TRBJ2-7; D gene ambiguous. V was clipped by 7 bases and J by 3 bases, with 13 bases between them. The CDR3 runs 13 residues. CDR1 and CDR2 from the germline V gene are LNHNV and YYDKDF (reference sequence). The CDR3 here is CATTQVGDYEQYF. DNA for the CDR3: TGTGCCACCACCCAAGTCGGTGACTACGAGCAGTACTTC.

This clonotype was detected a few times. The CDR3 region is CAWLGQGAAGELFF. The CDR3 region has the DNA TGTGCCTGGTTGGGACAGGGGGCGGCCGGGGAGCTGTTTTTT. The chain combines TRBV30 with TRBJ2-2; TRBD1 matches 12 bases. The CDR3 has 14 residues. Germline CDR1 and CDR2: GTSNPN and SVGIG (reference sequence). The trim removed 5 bases at V and 6 bases at J, leaving 4 bases unmatched.

This clonotype was found a few times. The chain is built from TRBV20-1 and TRBJ2-4; 10 bases map to TRBD2. The CDR3 is made up of 15 amino acids. Per germline, CDR1 DFQATT and CDR2 SNEGSKA (reference sequence). Germline trimming cut 4 bases from V and 5 bases from J; bases unmatched to any gene: 8. The CDR3 here is CSAKPGTSVENIQYF. The CDR3 nucleotides are TGCAGTGCTAAACCCGGGACTAGCGTAGAAAACATTCAGTACTTC.

This clonotype was counted at least ten times. The CDR3 DNA reads as TGTGCCAGCAGCTCCCAGACTAGCGGGAGACCCGGGGAGCTGTTTTTT. It encodes CASSSQTSGRPGELFF. This chain links TRBV5-4 with TRBJ2-2; 12 bases line up with TRBD2. The trim removed 3 bases at V and 6 bases at J, leaving 6 bases unmatched. The CDR3 sequence is 16 residues long. The V gene's germline CDR1 is SGHNT and CDR2 YYREEE (reference sequence).

V usage is TRBV20-1 and J usage is TRBJ2-5; 10 nucleotides agree with TRBD2. The CDR3 totals 16 residues. Germline V lookup: CDR1 DFQATT, CDR2 SNEGSKA (reference sequence). V shed 6 bases, J shed 2 bases, and the junction held 12 bases outside the gene matches. The CDR3 coding sequence is TGCAGTGCGACGATCCTAGCGGGAGTTGGACAAGAGACCCAGTACTTC. Translated, it gives CSATILAGVGQETQYF.

The V call is TRBV28, the J call TRBJ2-7; tentatively, D is TRBD2 (5 bases). V dropped 6 bases and J dropped 5 bases, with 14 bases sitting between them. The CDR3 extends over 13 amino acids. The germline CDR1 and CDR2 sequences are MDHEN and SYDVKM. The CDR3 nucleotides are TGTGCCAGCAGCCCCCCCTTGAGGGACGAGCAGTACTTC. Amino acid sequence: CASSPPLRDEQYF.